The 25 T cell receptor beta chains in this list originate from one sample, sequenced in a study of chemoradiotherapy in HPV16-positive cancers. The method was immunoSEQ multiplex PCR; TCRdb's version includes in-frame clones alone and lacks a portion of them. The table lists over a thousand clones, approximately 84% of them singletons. The specimen comprised tumor tissue, sampled from a patient who underwent chemoradiotherapy. These receptor sequences come from a human donor with HPV-associated anogenital cancer.

The CDR3 bases are TGTGCCAGCAGCTCCCAATTCCCGGGGACAGCTAGCAATCAGCCCCAGCATTTT. This encodes CASSSQFPGTASNQPQHF. V is TRBV7-2 and J is TRBJ1-5; 7 bases align to TRBD1. The germline gives CDR1 SGHTA, CDR2 FQGNSA. The V gene end was trimmed by 4 bases and the J gene end by 0 bases; junction bases not matched to a gene: 12. The CDR3 has 18 amino acids.

The genes are TRBV6-1 and TRBJ1-5, with TRBD1 identical over 9 bases. The CDR3 is made up of 15 amino acids. Trimming took 7 bases from V and 6 from J; bases not matched to a gene: 10. The V gene's germline CDR1 is MNHNS and CDR2 SASEGT. In DNA form, the CDR3 reads TGTGCCAGCAAACCGGGACAGGGCATTCCTCAGCCCCAGCATTTT. Translating gives CASKPGQGIPQPQHF.

The rearrangement joins TRBV30 to TRBJ2-2, with 11 bases matching TRBD1. The CDR3 is 21 amino acids. Germline V gene sequence: CDR1 GTSNPN, CDR2 SVGIG (reference sequence). V was clipped by 2 bases and J by 1 base; unmatched bases: 18. The CDR3 protein is CAWSQAPGTGGEKRNTGELFF. The CDR3 DNA is TGTGCCTGGAGTCAAGCCCCCGGGACAGGGGGAGAAAAGAGGAACACCGGGGAGCTGTTTTTT.

This clone was observed a few times. V gene TRBV7-2 combines with J gene TRBJ1-2, with D possibly being TRBD1 (6 bases). Deletions cut 5 bases from V and 8 bases from J, with 18 bases between. The germline V gene encodes CDR1 SGHTA and CDR2 FQGNSA. The length of the CDR3 is 14 residues. The CDR3 bases are TGTGCCAGCAGCCCCCCAGGGGCCAGTCGAGGCTACACCTTC. Protein: CASSPPGASRGYTF.

V is TRBV5-1 and J is TRBJ1-3, with D perhaps matching TRBD1 (5 bases). The CDR3 covers 15 residues. V lost 0 bases, J lost 4 bases, and 11 bases lay in between. Germline lookup yields CDR1 SGHRS and CDR2 YFSETQ. CDR3 amino acids: CASSLGGTDGNTIYF. The CDR3 DNA is TGCGCCAGCAGCTTGGGTGGGACGGACGGAAACACCATATATTTT.

This chain joins TRBV6-1 and TRBJ2-3, with 8 bases identical to TRBD2. The V segment lost 3 bases and the J segment 7 bases; nucleotides outside the gene matches: 6. This CDR3 comprises 14 residues. Germline V gene sequence: CDR1 MNHNS, CDR2 SASEGT. CDR3 sequence: CASSDGGAGYTQYF. As DNA, the CDR3 is TGTGCCAGCAGTGACGGGGGGGCCGGTTATACGCAGTATTTT.

The rearrangement uses TRBV7-6 and TRBJ2-3; TRBD2 might be the D (6 bases). V was cut by 5 bases and J by 3 bases, with 15 bases left in between. The CDR3 is 15 residues long. The germline V gene has CDR1 SGHVS and CDR2 FNYEAQ. As DNA, the CDR3 is TGTGCCAGCAGCCCCCCCGGGGCGGGGACAGATACGCAGTATTTT. Translating gives CASSPPGAGTDTQYF. The full variable domain, with the rest looked up from reference TRBV7-6 and TRBJ2-3, is GAGVSQSPRYKVTKRGQDVALRCDPISGHVSLYWYRQALGQGPEFLTYFNYEAQQDKSGLPNDRFSAERPEGSISTLTIQRTEQRDSAMYRCASSPPGAGTDTQYFGPGTRLTVL.

The chain employs TRBV7-9 and TRBJ1-6, with TRBD1 identical over 8 bases. The CDR3 covers 15 residues. Germline CDR1 is SEHNR and CDR2 is FQNEAQ (reference sequence). V lost 5 bases to trimming and J lost 9 bases; unmatched junction nucleotides: 9. The CDR3 spells CASSPWTGPGSPLHF. DNA of the CDR3: TGTGCCAGCAGCCCATGGACAGGGCCGGGTTCACCCCTCCACTTT.

The chain joins TRBV5-1 to TRBJ1-3; D possibly corresponds to TRBD1 (5 bases). The CDR3 totals 16 residues. V lost 0 bases, J lost 9 bases, and 19 bases lay in between. Germline V gene sequence: CDR1 SGHRS, CDR2 YFSETQ. The CDR3 loop is CASSLGSGTQGSTIYF. The CDR3, as DNA: TGCGCCAGCAGCTTGGGGTCGGGGACCCAAGGCTCCACCATATATTTT.

Here the CDR3 reads CASSLTSGGAYEQYF. CDR3 nucleotide sequence: TGTGCCAGCAGCCTGACTAGCGGGGGGGCATACGAGCAGTACTTC. This chain joins TRBV28 and TRBJ2-7; the match to TRBD2 covers 14 bases. From germline, CDR1 is MDHEN and CDR2 SYDVKM. The CDR3 is made up of 15 amino acids. V lost 6 bases to trimming and J lost 4 bases; unmatched junction nucleotides: 5.

The count of this clone is one. This sequence joins TRBV7-6 and TRBJ2-2; D gene ambiguous. This CDR3 contains 11 residues. The germline CDR1 and CDR2 sequences are SGHVS and FNYEAQ. CDR3 protein: CATHLGGELFF. For the CDR3, the DNA is TGTGCTACCCATTTGGGCGGGGAGCTGTTTTTT. Using reference TRBV7-6 and TRBJ2-2 for the parts outside the CDR3, the full variable domain is GAGVSQSPRYKVTKRGQDVALRCDPISGHVSLYWYRQALGQGPEFLTYFNYEAQQDKSGLPNDRFSAERPEGSISTLTIQRTEQRDSAMYRCATHLGGELFFGEGSRLTVL.

This clone has only one observation. The chain joins TRBV7-2 to TRBJ2-5; D remains ambiguous. CDR1 is SGHTA, CDR2 FQGNSA, per germline. The V gene lost 2 bases and the J gene lost 1 base, with 5 bases spanning the gap. CDR3 length: 13 amino acids. CDR3 nucleotides: TGTGCCAGCAGCTTAAACAGCCAAGAGACCCAGTACTTC. This translates into CASSLNSQETQYF. The full variable domain, rest sourced from reference TRBV7-2 and TRBJ2-5, is GAGVSQSPSNKVTEKGKDVELRCDPISGHTALYWYRQSLGQGLEFLIYFQGNSAPDKSGLPSDRFSAERTGGSVSTLTIQRTQQEDSAVYLCASSLNSQETQYFGPGTRLLVL.

This chain joins TRBV11-2 and TRBJ2-2; a weak D match, TRBD1 (6 bases). Germline loops: CDR1 SGHAT, CDR2 FQNNGV. Between the trimmed V and J ends, which lost 6 bases and 1 base, there was a span of 9 bases. The CDR3 loop spans 14 amino acids. The CDR3 reads CASSRRGNTGELFF. The DNA for the CDR3 is TGTGCCAGCAGTCGCAGGGGGAACACCGGGGAGCTGTTTTTT.

The gene calls are TRBV10-3 and TRBJ1-1; D is ambiguous. Germline lookup yields CDR1 ENHRY and CDR2 SYGVKD. V lost 0 bases to trimming and J lost 6 bases, with 11 bases between them. The CDR3 is made up of 14 amino acids. CDR3 bases: TGTGCCATCAGTGAGTCGTATGAGGGTTCTGAAGCTTTCTTT. It specifies CAISESYEGSEAFF.

The V and J genes are TRBV5-1 and TRBJ2-1; TRBD1 is a possible D gene (5 bases). Per the germline V gene, CDR1 is SGHRS and CDR2 is YFSETQ. The CDR3 covers 15 residues. The germline V and J ends were trimmed by 4 bases and 2 bases, with 13 bases remaining between them. The CDR3 nucleotides read TGCGCCAGCAGCCGACAGCCCGACACCTACAATGAGCAGTTCTTC. This encodes CASSRQPDTYNEQFF.

The chain joins TRBV6-5 to TRBJ1-5; TRBD1 matches at 8 bases. The V segment lost 6 bases and the J segment 3 bases; nucleotides outside the gene matches: 4. The V gene's germline CDR1 is MNHEY and CDR2 SVGAGI. CDR3 length equals 14 residues. The CDR3 sequence is CASRNRGDNQPQHF. The CDR3, as DNA: TGTGCCAGCAGAAACAGGGGGGACAATCAGCCCCAGCATTTT.

The chain has TRBV30 and TRBJ2-5; no definite D call. V lost 0 bases, J lost 5 bases, and 7 bases lay in between. There are 12 residues in the CDR3. Germline CDR1 is GTSNPN and CDR2 is SVGIG (reference sequence). The chain's CDR3 is CAWSVSPETQYF. CDR3 DNA sequence: TGTGCCTGGAGTGTATCCCCGGAGACCCAGTACTTC.

The CDR3 nucleotides read TGCGCCAGCAGCTTGGGACCGAACTCTGGAAACACCATATATTTT. Protein product: CASSLGPNSGNTIYF. The chain has TRBV5-1 and TRBJ1-3; D gene unclear. This CDR3 is built from 15 residues. V was shortened by 0 bases and J by 0 bases, with 7 bases between the two germline ends. The germline CDR1 and CDR2 sequences are SGHRS and YFSETQ.

The chain uses TRBV5-1 and TRBJ1-1, with D unclear. Trimming removed 0 bases from V and 3 bases from J, with 12 bases in between. Germline loops: CDR1 SGHRS, CDR2 YFSETQ. The length of the CDR3 is 15 residues. Here the CDR3 DNA reads TGCGCCAGCAGCTTGGGCGAACTCCGGGACACTGAAGCTTTCTTT. Protein sequence: CASSLGELRDTEAFF.

The genes are TRBV7-2 and TRBJ1-1; 7 bases align to TRBD1. The CDR3 consists of 15 residues. CDR1 and CDR2 (germline): SGHTA, FQGNSA. Germline trimming cut 5 bases from V and 4 bases from J; bases unmatched to any gene: 10. CDR3 nucleotides: TGTGCCAGCAGCCTCGGGACGACAGGGATCACTGAAGCTTTCTTT. It translates to CASSLGTTGITEAFF.

The chain uses TRBV10-1 and TRBJ2-1, with D uncertain. Trimming removed 6 bases from V and 4 bases from J, with 13 bases in between. CDR3 length: 14 residues. Germline loops: CDR1 WNHNN, CDR2 SYGVQD (reference sequence). CDR3 sequence: CASRRWWIYNEQFF. The CDR3 DNA is TGCGCCAGCAGGCGGTGGTGGATTTACAATGAGCAGTTCTTC.

The rearrangement uses TRBV18 and TRBJ2-3; D unclear. This CDR3 spans 16 amino acids. CDR1 and CDR2 (germline): KGHSH, LQKENI. The germline V and J ends were trimmed by 8 bases and 0 bases, with 18 bases remaining between them. CDR3 in DNA: TGTGCCAGCCTACCCCAGGCTTTAACTAGCACAGATACGCAGTATTTT. It yields the protein CASLPQALTSTDTQYF.

The chain recombines TRBV6-5 with TRBJ1-1; D possibly corresponds to TRBD1 (5 bases). V was shortened by 5 bases and J by 1 base, with 8 bases between the two germline ends. This CDR3 has 13 amino acids. The germline gives CDR1 MNHEY, CDR2 SVGAGI. The CDR3 DNA reads as TGTGCCAGCAGTCTCCAGGGGAACACTGAAGCTTTCTTT. This translates into CASSLQGNTEAFF.

The chain has TRBV7-9 and TRBJ1-6; D gene ambiguous. V lost 2 bases, J lost 8 bases, and 10 bases lay in between. CDR1 SEHNR and CDR2 FQNEAQ come from the germline V gene (reference sequence). The CDR3 spans 14 residues. CDR3 region: CASSLSGPDSPLHF. For the CDR3, the DNA is TGTGCCAGCAGCTTATCCGGGCCAGATTCACCCCTCCACTTT.

This chain uses TRBV28 with TRBJ1-2, with TRBD1 as a possible D gene (5 bases). CDR1 and CDR2 from the germline V gene are MDHEN and SYDVKM. V was cut by 1 base and J by 3 bases, with 9 bases left in between. This CDR3 comprises 14 residues. The CDR3 sequence: CASSLYQGDYGYTF. The CDR3 coding sequence is TGTGCCAGCAGTTTATACCAGGGCGACTATGGCTACACCTTC.